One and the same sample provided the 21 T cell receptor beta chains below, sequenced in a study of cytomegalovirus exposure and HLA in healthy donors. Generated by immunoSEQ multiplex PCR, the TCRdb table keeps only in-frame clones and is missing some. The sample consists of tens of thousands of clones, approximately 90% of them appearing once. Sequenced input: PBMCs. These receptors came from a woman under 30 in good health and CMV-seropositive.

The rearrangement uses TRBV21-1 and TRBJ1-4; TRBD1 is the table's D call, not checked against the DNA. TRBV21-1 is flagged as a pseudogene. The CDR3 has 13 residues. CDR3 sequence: CASSPRGQSRLLF. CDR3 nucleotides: TGTGCCAGCAGCCCCAGAGGACAGTCGCGCCTCCTTTTT.

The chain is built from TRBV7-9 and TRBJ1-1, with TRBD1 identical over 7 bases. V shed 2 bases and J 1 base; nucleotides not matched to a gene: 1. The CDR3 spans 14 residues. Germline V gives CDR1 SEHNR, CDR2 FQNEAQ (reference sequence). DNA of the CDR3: TGTGCCAGCAGCTTATCAGGGGGGAACACTGAAGCTTTCTTT. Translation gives CASSLSGGNTEAFF.

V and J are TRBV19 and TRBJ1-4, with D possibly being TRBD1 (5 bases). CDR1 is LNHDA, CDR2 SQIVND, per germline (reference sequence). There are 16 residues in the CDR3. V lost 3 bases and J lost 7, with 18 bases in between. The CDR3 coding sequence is TGTGCCAGTAGTATGTTACACCCGGGCGGGGGTGAAAAACTGTTTTTT. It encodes CASSMLHPGGGEKLFF.

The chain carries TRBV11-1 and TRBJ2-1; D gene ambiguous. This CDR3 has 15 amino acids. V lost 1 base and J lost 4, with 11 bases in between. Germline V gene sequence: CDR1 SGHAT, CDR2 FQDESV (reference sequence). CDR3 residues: CASSLVLNRYNEQFF. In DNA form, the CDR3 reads TGTGCCAGCAGCTTAGTATTAAACAGATACAATGAGCAGTTCTTC.

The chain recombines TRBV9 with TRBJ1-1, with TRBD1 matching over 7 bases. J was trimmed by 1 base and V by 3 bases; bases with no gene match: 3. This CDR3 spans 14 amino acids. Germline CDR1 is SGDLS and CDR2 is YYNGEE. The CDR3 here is CASSAGQANTEAFF. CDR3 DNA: TGTGCCAGCAGCGCCGGACAGGCGAACACTGAAGCTTTCTTT.

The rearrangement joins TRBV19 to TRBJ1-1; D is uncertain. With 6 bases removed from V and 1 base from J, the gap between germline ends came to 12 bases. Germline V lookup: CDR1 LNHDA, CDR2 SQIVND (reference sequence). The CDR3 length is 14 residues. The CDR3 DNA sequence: TGTGCCAGTAGCCGCAGGCTATCGAACACTGAAGCTTTCTTT. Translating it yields CASSRRLSNTEAFF.

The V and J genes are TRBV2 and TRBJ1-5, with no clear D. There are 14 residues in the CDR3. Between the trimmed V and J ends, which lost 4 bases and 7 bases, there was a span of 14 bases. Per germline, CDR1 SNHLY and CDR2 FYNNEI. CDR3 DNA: TGTGCCAGCAGTGTAGAGGGAATTGGGCAGCCCCAGCATTTT. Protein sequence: CASSVEGIGQPQHF.

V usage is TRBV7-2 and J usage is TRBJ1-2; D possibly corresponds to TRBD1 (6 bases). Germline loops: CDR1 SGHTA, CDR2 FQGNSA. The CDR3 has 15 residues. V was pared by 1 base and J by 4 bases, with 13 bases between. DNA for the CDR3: TGTGCCAGCAGCTTAGACAGGGCTTCACTCTATGGCTACACCTTC. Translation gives CASSLDRASLYGYTF.

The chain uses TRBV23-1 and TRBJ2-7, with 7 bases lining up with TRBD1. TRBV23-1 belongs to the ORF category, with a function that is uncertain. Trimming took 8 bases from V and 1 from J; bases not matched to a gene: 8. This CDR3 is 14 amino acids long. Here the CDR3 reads CASPGAGGSYEQYF. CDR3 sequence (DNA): TGCGCCAGCCCCGGGGCAGGGGGATCCTACGAGCAGTACTTC.

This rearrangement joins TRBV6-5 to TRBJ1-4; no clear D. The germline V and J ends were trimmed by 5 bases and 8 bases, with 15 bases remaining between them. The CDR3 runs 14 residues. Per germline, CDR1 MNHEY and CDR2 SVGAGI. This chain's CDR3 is CASSPHGLLEKLFF. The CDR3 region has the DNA TGTGCCAGCAGTCCCCACGGACTTTTGGAAAAACTGTTTTTT.

In nucleotides, the CDR3 is TGTGCCAGCAGCTTATTCAGGGGGACGGGAGAAAAACTGTTTTTT. Amino acid sequence: CASSLFRGTGEKLFF. This chain links TRBV7-2 with TRBJ1-4; 7 bases fit TRBD1. After removal of 2 bases from V and 8 bases from J, the junction contained 8 bases not matched to a gene. The CDR3 is 15 amino acids. Germline lookup yields CDR1 SGHTA and CDR2 FQGNSA. The variable domain in full, with the rest retrieved from reference TRBV7-2 and TRBJ1-4, is GAGVSQSPSNKVTEKGKDVELRCDPISGHTALYWYRQSLGQGLEFLIYFQGNSAPDKSGLPSDRFSAERTGGSVSTLTIQRTQQEDSAVYLCASSLFRGTGEKLFFGSGTQLSVL.

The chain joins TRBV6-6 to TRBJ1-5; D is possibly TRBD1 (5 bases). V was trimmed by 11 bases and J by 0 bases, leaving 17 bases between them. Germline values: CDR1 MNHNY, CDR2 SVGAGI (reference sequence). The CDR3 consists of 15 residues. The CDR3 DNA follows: TGTGCCGGGGGGAGAACAGAAAATAGCAATCAGCCCCAGCATTTT. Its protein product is CAGGRTENSNQPQHF.

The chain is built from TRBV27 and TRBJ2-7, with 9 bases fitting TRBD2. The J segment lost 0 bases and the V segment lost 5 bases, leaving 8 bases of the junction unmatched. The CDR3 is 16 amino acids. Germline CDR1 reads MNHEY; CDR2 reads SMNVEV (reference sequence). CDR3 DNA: TGTGCCAGCAGTGAACGGCAGCGGGAGGTCTCCTACGAGCAGTACTTC. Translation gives CASSERQREVSYEQYF.

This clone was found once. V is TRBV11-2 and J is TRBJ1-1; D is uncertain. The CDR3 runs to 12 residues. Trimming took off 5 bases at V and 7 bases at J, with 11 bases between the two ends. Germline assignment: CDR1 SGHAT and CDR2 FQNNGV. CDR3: CASSPYGFEAFF. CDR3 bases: TGTGCCAGCAGCCCCTATGGTTTTGAAGCTTTCTTT.

CDR3 DNA: TGCGCCAGCAGCCAAGACGGGTTAGCGCTGAACACTGAAGCTTTCTTT. Translated, it gives CASSQDGLALNTEAFF. The chain combines TRBV4-1 with TRBJ1-1; D is unclear. The CDR3 loop spans 16 amino acids. Per the germline V gene, CDR1 is MGHRA and CDR2 is YSYEKL. Trimming pared 0 bases from V and 0 bases from J, leaving 11 bases between.

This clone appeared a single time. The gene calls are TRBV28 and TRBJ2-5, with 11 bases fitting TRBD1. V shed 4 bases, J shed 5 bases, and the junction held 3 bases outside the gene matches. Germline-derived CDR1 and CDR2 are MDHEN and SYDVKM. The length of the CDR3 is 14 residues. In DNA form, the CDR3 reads TGTGCCAGCAGTTCTCGGACAGGGGGCGAGACCCAGTACTTC. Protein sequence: CASSSRTGGETQYF.

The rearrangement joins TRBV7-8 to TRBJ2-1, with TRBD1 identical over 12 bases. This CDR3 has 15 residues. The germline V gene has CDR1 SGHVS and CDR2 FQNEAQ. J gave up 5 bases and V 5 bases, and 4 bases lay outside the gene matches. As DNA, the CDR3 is TGTGCCAGCAGCCTGGGACAGGGGGCCGACAATGAGCAGTTCTTC. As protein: CASSLGQGADNEQFF.

The CDR3 region has the DNA TGTGCCAGCAGCTTGGGCTCCCTGATCGGGGATGAGCAGTTCTTC. It translates to CASSLGSLIGDEQFF. The genes are TRBV5-5 and TRBJ2-1, with D tentatively TRBD2 (5 bases). The germline V gene has CDR1 SGHKS and CDR2 YYEKEE (reference sequence). Deletions cut 0 bases from V and 8 bases from J, with 15 bases between. The CDR3 consists of 15 residues. Drawing the rest from reference TRBV5-5 and TRBJ2-1, the complete variable domain is DAGVTQSPTHLIKTRGQQVTLRCSPISGHKSVSWYQQVLGQGPQFIFQYYEKEERGRGNFPDRFSARQFPNYSSELNVNALLLGDSALYLCASSLGSLIGDEQFFGPGTRLTVL.

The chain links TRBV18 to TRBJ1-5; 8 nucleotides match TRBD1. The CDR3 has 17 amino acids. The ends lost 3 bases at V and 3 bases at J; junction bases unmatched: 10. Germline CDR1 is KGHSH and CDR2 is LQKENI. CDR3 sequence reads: CASSPLPSGGNNQPQHF. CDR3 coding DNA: TGTGCCAGCTCACCCCTACCGTCAGGGGGCAACAATCAGCCCCAGCATTTT.

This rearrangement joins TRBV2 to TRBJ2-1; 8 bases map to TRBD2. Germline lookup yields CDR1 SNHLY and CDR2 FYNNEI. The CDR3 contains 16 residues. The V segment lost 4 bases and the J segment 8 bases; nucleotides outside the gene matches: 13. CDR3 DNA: TGTGCCAGCAGTGTACCGACCGGGACTAGAGTCCATGAGCAGTTCTTC. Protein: CASSVPTGTRVHEQFF.

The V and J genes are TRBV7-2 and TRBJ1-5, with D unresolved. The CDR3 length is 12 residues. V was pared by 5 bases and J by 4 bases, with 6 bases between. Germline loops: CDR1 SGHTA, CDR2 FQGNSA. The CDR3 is CASSGGNQPQHF. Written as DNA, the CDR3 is TGTGCCAGCAGCGGAGGAAATCAGCCCCAGCATTTT.